Each of the 13 T cell receptor beta chains below was sequenced from the same sample in a study of PD-L1 blockade in urothelial cancer. Documented time point: pretreatment peripheral blood. This table comes from immunoSEQ multiplex PCR, and its TCRdb copy is limited to in-frame clones, with some not included. The table has 95,000 to 100,000 clones, roughly 84% seen once; the top ten hold roughly 2%. The sample in question was PBMCs, obtained around atezolizumab (anti-PD-L1) treatment. The receptors derive from a man in his fifties or sixties with urothelial cancer.

The CDR3, as DNA: TGTGCCAGCTCCGAGACAGGGTCGTTTACCAAAAACATTCAGTACTTC. Translated: CASSETGSFTKNIQYF. The chain has TRBV18 and TRBJ2-4; 7 positions agree with TRBD1. The CDR3 sequence is 16 residues long. V was clipped by 6 bases and J by 2 bases; unmatched bases: 10. Germline V gene sequence: CDR1 KGHSH, CDR2 LQKENI. Filled out from reference TRBV18 and TRBJ2-4, the complete variable domain reads NAGVMQNPRHLVRRRGQEARLRCSPMKGHSHVYWYRQLPEEGLKFMVYLQKENIIDESGMPKERFSAEFPKEGPSILRIQQVVRGDSAAYFCASSETGSFTKNIQYFGAGTRLSVL.

The chain uses TRBV11-2 and TRBJ2-7; a weak D match, TRBD2 (5 bases). Per germline, CDR1 SGHAT and CDR2 FQNNGV. Deletions cut 3 bases from V and 2 bases from J, with 11 bases between. This CDR3 is 14 amino acids long. CDR3 sequence (DNA): TGTGCCAGCAGCTTTAGGGAGCGGCCCTACGAGCAGTACTTC. Translation: CASSFRERPYEQYF.

The genes are TRBV4-3 and TRBJ1-1; a possible D gene is TRBD1 (5 bases). The CDR3 consists of 13 residues. CDR1 is LGHNA and CDR2 is YSLEER in the germline V gene. With 0 bases removed from V and 9 bases from J, the gap between germline ends came to 11 bases. The CDR3 DNA reads as TGCGCCAGCAGCCAAGACCCAGGGTTACAAGCTTTCTTT. This encodes CASSQDPGLQAFF.

This chain connects TRBV5-6 to TRBJ1-2, with D perhaps matching TRBD1 (6 bases). The CDR3 has 14 residues. Germline V gene lookup returns CDR1 SGHDT and CDR2 YYEEEE. V was pared by 0 bases and J by 3 bases, with 9 bases between. The CDR3 spells CASSLAQGYYGYTF. CDR3 sequence (DNA): TGTGCCAGCAGCTTGGCCCAGGGGTACTATGGCTACACCTTC.

The rearrangement uses TRBV6-6 and TRBJ2-1; 9 bases align to TRBD2. Trimming at V came to 7 bases and at J to 1 base, leaving 2 bases not matched to a gene. CDR3 length equals 14 residues. Per the germline V gene, CDR1 is MNHNY and CDR2 is SVGAGI (reference sequence). CDR3 residues: CASNSGSSYNEQFF. The CDR3 coding sequence is TGTGCCAGCAATAGCGGGAGTTCCTACAATGAGCAGTTCTTC.

The CDR3 bases are TGCAGTGCGACAGGGGGAGAGACCCAGTACTTC. Residues: CSATGGETQYF. This chain joins TRBV20-1 and TRBJ2-5; 9 bases map to TRBD1. Losses at the gene ends were 6 bases for V and 4 bases for J; bases not matched to a gene: 0. The CDR3 totals 11 residues. CDR1 and CDR2 (germline): DFQATT, SNEGSKA (reference sequence).

The gene calls are TRBV6-1 and TRBJ1-3; possible D gene TRBD1, 5 bases. The CDR3 sequence is 15 residues long. Germline CDR1 is MNHNS and CDR2 is SASEGT. Trimming cost V 4 bases and J 1 base, with 11 bases left between them. CDR3 DNA: TGTGCCAGCAGTGCAACGACAGCTTCTGGAAACACCATATATTTT. Its translation: CASSATTASGNTIYF.

The rearrangement uses TRBV4-1 and TRBJ1-1; TRBD1 aligns across 8 bases. Germline lookup yields CDR1 MGHRA and CDR2 YSYEKL. V shed 4 bases and J 5 bases; nucleotides not matched to a gene: 6. This CDR3 has 14 residues. For the CDR3, the DNA is TGCGCCAGCAGCCCTCCGGACAGGGCAACTGAAGCTTTCTTT. Its translation: CASSPPDRATEAFF.

The V call is TRBV5-1, the J call TRBJ1-2, with TRBD1 matching over 8 bases. The junction had 12 bases not matched to a gene; V was cut back by 4 bases and J by 4 bases. The CDR3 sequence is 16 residues long. Germline assignment: CDR1 SGHRS and CDR2 YFSETQ. The CDR3 protein is CASSPEGQGAIYGYTF. For the CDR3, the DNA is TGCGCCAGCAGCCCCGAAGGGCAGGGGGCGATCTATGGCTACACCTTC. The full variable domain, in which reference TRBV5-1 and TRBJ1-2 provide the parts outside the CDR3, is KAGVTQTPRYLIKTRGQQVTLSCSPISGHRSVSWYQQTPGQGLQFLFEYFSETQRNKGNFPGRFSGRQFSNSRSEMNVSTLELGDSALYLCASSPEGQGAIYGYTFGSGTRLTVV.

This chain links TRBV6-1 with TRBJ2-3; the match to TRBD1 covers 10 bases. V shed 6 bases, J shed 4 bases, and the junction held 4 bases outside the gene matches. CDR1 MNHNS and CDR2 SASEGT come from the germline V gene. The CDR3 spans 14 residues. CDR3: CASRAGQGSDTQYF. For the CDR3, the DNA is TGTGCCAGCAGAGCGGGACAGGGGTCAGATACGCAGTATTTT.

This clone appeared once. The rearrangement uses TRBV18 and TRBJ1-2; D perhaps matches TRBD1 (6 bases). Trimming left V 2 bases short and J 7 bases short, with 11 bases between. This CDR3 spans 13 amino acids. The germline gives CDR1 KGHSH, CDR2 LQKENI. Here the CDR3 DNA reads TGTGCCAGCTCACCAAGTACCAGGGGTGGCTACACCTTC. Encoded protein: CASSPSTRGGYTF.

There are a few counts of this clone. V and J are TRBV14 and TRBJ2-1; the D gene is possibly TRBD2 (5 bases). The V gene's germline CDR1 is SGHDN and CDR2 FVKESK. Trimming stripped 1 base from V and 4 bases from J, with 8 bases between. The CDR3 runs 14 residues. CDR3 region: CASSQVRGYNEQFF. CDR3 DNA sequence: TGTGCCAGCAGCCAAGTGCGAGGGTACAATGAGCAGTTCTTC.

V gene TRBV2 combines with J gene TRBJ2-2, with D perhaps matching TRBD1 (6 bases). This CDR3 contains 16 residues. The germline V and J ends were trimmed by 1 base and 0 bases, with 9 bases remaining between them. The germline CDR1 and CDR2 sequences are SNHLY and FYNNEI. As DNA, the CDR3 is TGTGCCAGCAGTGAAGTTGGGACATCGAACACCGGGGAGCTGTTTTTT. It encodes CASSEVGTSNTGELFF.